The 5 T cell receptor beta chains in this list originate from one sample, sequenced in a study of identical twins. One entry per CDR3 protein results from TCRdb running MiXCR on the 5' RACE reads. The sample includes 1.5 million to 2 million distinct CDR3 sequences, roughly 35% of them seen just once. Input material: cord blood. These receptors were obtained from a newborn girl in good health.

The CDR3 DNA sequence: TGTGCCAGCAGCCAAGATGGAACAGGGGGGCACGGGCAGTACTTC. This translates into CASSQDGTGGHGQYF. The chain is built from TRBV14 and TRBJ2-5; 8 bases fit TRBD1. Looked up from germline, CDR1 is SGHDN and CDR2 is FVKESK. The CDR3 is 15 amino acids. The ends lost 0 bases at V and 11 bases at J; junction bases unmatched: 11.

V usage is TRBV29-1 and J usage is TRBJ1-4, with D uncertain. Per germline, CDR1 SQVTM and CDR2 ANQGSEA. There are 13 residues in the CDR3. Trimming left V 4 bases short and J 7 bases short, with 13 bases between. CDR3 nucleotide sequence: TGCAGCGTTGTTACATACTCCAGTGAAAAACTGTTTTTT. Translation gives CSVVTYSSEKLFF.

This clonotype was seen a handful of times. The V and J genes are TRBV2 and TRBJ1-1; 8 bases line up with TRBD1. CDR1 SNHLY and CDR2 FYNNEI come from the germline V gene. The junction had 5 bases not matched to a gene; V was cut back by 6 bases and J by 2 bases. This CDR3 contains 14 residues. Written as DNA, the CDR3 is TGTGCCAGCAGGATAGGACAGGGAAACACTGAAGCTTTCTTT. This codes for CASRIGQGNTEAFF.

This clonotype was found many times. Here the CDR3 reads CASSYSGLAGADTQYF. Here the CDR3 DNA reads TGTGCCAGCAGTTACTCGGGACTAGCGGGAGCAGATACGCAGTATTTT. The chain has TRBV6-5 and TRBJ2-3; 14 nucleotides agree with TRBD2. This CDR3 is built from 16 residues. With 0 bases clipped from V and 4 bases from J, the junction kept 0 bases outside the gene matches. CDR1 is MNHEY, CDR2 SVGAGI, per germline.

This clonotype was picked up a small number of times. The chain recombines TRBV28 with TRBJ2-1, with D perhaps TRBD1 (5 bases). The CDR3 extends over 16 amino acids. V was shortened by 5 bases and J by 2 bases, with 16 bases between the two germline ends. Per germline, CDR1 MDHEN and CDR2 SYDVKM. The CDR3 reads CASSPNGAATYNEQFF. Written as DNA, the CDR3 is TGTGCCAGCAGTCCTAATGGGGCGGCGACCTACAATGAGCAGTTCTTC.